This T cell receptor (beta chain) appears in the sequencing data of a study of blood T cell repertoires in COVID-19. Across the study: Samples of COVID-19 (acute and convalescent) were obtained from the United States, Italy and Spain. Sample material is recorded as cDNA or gDNA derived from T cells, B-cell-depleted T cells, or PBMCs.

The CDR3 extends over 15 amino acids. Trimming removed 0 bases at V and 8 bases at J, with 12 bases between. Germline values: CDR1 SGHKS, CDR2 YYEKEE (reference sequence). In the study's own analysis: Nucleated cell counts were estimated from reference gene primer amplification. Libraries were prepared by immunoSEQ multiplex PCR; TCRdb keeps only in-frame clonotypes and omits some of them. That table is the source of V, J and clone size, and D and trimming were worked out from the DNA. The sample lists 100,000 to 120,000 clones, around 86% occurring once. The J gene is TRBJ1-6, the V gene TRBV5-5; D gene unclear. The sample consisted of peripheral blood. This sequence was found in a man aged 50-59 years with acute or convalescent COVID-19. The CDR3 region is CASSLVKGLHSPLHF. CDR3 DNA: TGTGCCAGCAGCTTGGTAAAAGGACTTCATTCACCCCTCCACTTT.